This T cell receptor beta chain was recovered during a study of CD8 T cells in ankylosing spondylitis. Quantitative molecular-barcoded 5'-RACE generated the TCR beta libraries. TCRdb re-analysed the 5' RACE reads in MiXCR, keeping a single row per CDR3 protein. The sample has 250,000 to 400,000 distinct CDR3 sequences, around a tenth seen once. Study conclusions and caveats: A TCR beta motif made of 7 to 9 highly homologous variants seemed typical of ankylosing spondylitis blood. Reportedly, disease-linked clones are significantly enriched in ankylosing spondylitis patients' matched synovial fluid. In the blood and synovial fluid of reactive arthritis, some motif variants had been previously reported.

There are 14 residues in the CDR3. Germline V gene data show CDR1 as DFQATT and CDR2 as SNEGSKA (reference sequence). The trim removed 0 bases at V and 3 bases at J, leaving 4 bases unmatched. Concerning this clonotype: Its target is unknown.

The sample consisted of blood, either unsorted or a sorted T cell fraction (not recorded which). The origin of this receptor is a female donor with ankylosing spondylitis or in good health (not recorded which). The chain links TRBV20-1 to TRBJ2-7, with 8 bases identical to TRBD2. The CDR3 DNA reads as TGCAGTGCTAGAGATCTAGCGGGCTTCTACGAGCAGTACTTC. It yields the protein CSARDLAGFYEQYF.